A selection of T cell receptor beta chains follows, all from one sample in a study of T-cell reconstitution after alpha-beta-depleted transplantation in children. In TCRdb, the PCR reads were re-called with MiXCR into one record per CDR3 protein. The sample has approximately 980,000 distinct CDR3 sequences, under 30% seen once. The sample in question was PBMCs, mostly from graft donor cells, obtained 360 days after TCRalphabeta/CD19-depleted stem cell transplant. These receptors came from a boy less than two years old who had a stem cell transplant for SCID, so the T cells may come from the graft donor. CDR3s include the opening cysteine and the closing phenylalanine or tryptophan. The D gene is left open where the match is weak. Clone size is given for some rows only: seen once, a few or many times, or a class if the clone is expanded.

j_gene: TRBJ2-4
abundance: few
d_gene: TRBD1
v_gene: TRBV9
CDR3aa: CASSVADGTGISFGKNIQYF
CDR3nt: TGTGCCAGCAGCGTAGCCGACGGGACAGGGATAAGTTTCGGCAAAAACATTCAGTACTTC

j_gene: TRBJ1-5
abundance: few
d_gene: NA
v_gene: TRBV18
CDR3aa: CASSPRQDYQPQHF
CDR3nt: TGTGCCAGCTCACCTAGACAGGACTATCAGCCCCAGCATTTT

j_gene: TRBJ2-7
abundance: NA
d_gene: NA
v_gene: TRBV13
CDR3aa: CASTSRGGGDSAGEQYF
CDR3nt: TGTGCCAGCACCTCTAGGGGGGGTGGAGATTCGGCGGGCGAGCAGTACTTC

j_gene: TRBJ1-1
abundance: few
d_gene: NA
v_gene: TRBV5-1
CDR3aa: CASSSGQSTEAFF
CDR3nt: TGCGCCAGCAGCTCCGGACAGTCCACTGAAGCTTTCTTT

j_gene: TRBJ1-6
abundance: few
d_gene: NA
v_gene: TRBV18
CDR3aa: CASSPGGQGFNSPLHF
CDR3nt: TGTGCCAGCTCACCGGGAGGGCAGGGATTTAATTCACCCCTCCACTTT

j_gene: TRBJ1-3
abundance: NA
d_gene: NA
v_gene: TRBV5-1
CDR3aa: CASSYQQATSGNTIYF
CDR3nt: TGCGCCAGCAGCTACCAACAGGCAACCTCTGGAAACACCATATATTTT

j_gene: TRBJ2-3
abundance: NA
d_gene: NA
v_gene: TRBV12-3/TRBV12-4
CDR3aa: CASIGQARGGTDTQYF
CDR3nt: TGTGCCAGCATTGGGCAAGCGCGGGGTGGCACAGATACGCAGTATTTT

j_gene: TRBJ2-5
abundance: few
d_gene: TRBD1
v_gene: TRBV4-2
CDR3aa: CASSQGDRSPETQYF
CDR3nt: TGTGCCAGCAGCCAGGGGGACAGGAGCCCAGAGACCCAGTACTTC

j_gene: TRBJ2-7
abundance: NA
d_gene: NA
v_gene: TRBV7-2
CDR3aa: CASSLGRGRSYEQYF
CDR3nt: TGTGCCAGCAGCTTAGGACGGGGCCGCTCCTACGAGCAGTACTTC

j_gene: TRBJ2-2
abundance: NA
d_gene: TRBD1
v_gene: TRBV24-1
CDR3aa: CATTDRDTGELFF
CDR3nt: TGTGCCACCACGGACAGGGACACCGGGGAGCTGTTTTTT

j_gene: TRBJ2-5
abundance: NA
d_gene: TRBD1
v_gene: TRBV5-1
CDR3aa: CASRGTGSKQETQYF
CDR3nt: TGCGCCAGCAGAGGGACAGGGAGTAAACAAGAGACCCAGTACTTC

j_gene: TRBJ1-5
abundance: few
d_gene: NA
v_gene: TRBV20-1
CDR3aa: CSAGVLSNQPQHF
CDR3nt: TGCAGTGCTGGAGTTTTAAGCAATCAGCCCCAGCATTTT

j_gene: TRBJ2-3
abundance: NA
d_gene: NA
v_gene: TRBV27
CDR3aa: CASCPRLLPTDTQYF
CDR3nt: TGTGCCAGCTGTCCACGGCTGCTACCCACAGATACGCAGTATTTT

j_gene: TRBJ1-1
abundance: NA
d_gene: TRBD1
v_gene: TRBV5-1
CDR3aa: CASSLGGTGVTNTEAFF
CDR3nt: TGCGCCAGCAGCTTAGGGGGAACAGGGGTGACGAACACTGAAGCTTTCTTT

j_gene: TRBJ2-5
abundance: few
d_gene: NA
v_gene: TRBV7-9
CDR3aa: CASSLGSPYQETQYF
CDR3nt: TGTGCCAGCAGCTTAGGGAGTCCGTACCAAGAGACCCAGTACTTC

j_gene: TRBJ1-2
abundance: few
d_gene: NA
v_gene: TRBV7-9
CDR3aa: CASSLGFLGENYGYTF
CDR3nt: TGTGCCAGCAGCTTAGGATTTTTAGGGGAGAACTATGGCTACACCTTC

j_gene: TRBJ2-1
abundance: few
d_gene: TRBD2
v_gene: TRBV10-3
CDR3aa: CAISGTSGGYNEQFF
CDR3nt: TGTGCCATCAGTGGTACTAGCGGGGGGTACAATGAGCAGTTCTTC

j_gene: TRBJ2-3
abundance: NA
d_gene: NA
v_gene: TRBV30
CDR3aa: CAWSSPVGFTDTQYF
CDR3nt: TGTGCCTGGAGTTCACCCGTCGGGTTCACAGATACGCAGTATTTT

j_gene: TRBJ2-5
abundance: NA
d_gene: NA
v_gene: TRBV29-1
CDR3aa: CSVEELGHSQETQYF
CDR3nt: TGCAGCGTTGAAGAGTTAGGCCATTCCCAAGAGACCCAGTACTTC

j_gene: TRBJ1-1
abundance: once
d_gene: NA
v_gene: TRBV7-9
CDR3aa: CASSFSVGHTEAFF
CDR3nt: TGTGCCAGCAGCTTTTCTGTGGGCCACACTGAAGCTTTCTTT

j_gene: TRBJ1-1
abundance: few
d_gene: NA
v_gene: TRBV9
CDR3aa: CASSGVGSTEAFF
CDR3nt: TGTGCTAGCAGCGGGGTGGGGAGTACTGAAGCTTTCTTT

j_gene: TRBJ2-1
abundance: few
d_gene: TRBD2
v_gene: TRBV4-1
CDR3aa: CASSPGGAGGYNEQFF
CDR3nt: TGCGCCAGCAGTCCCGGGGGAGCGGGGGGTTACAATGAGCAGTTCTTC

j_gene: TRBJ2-3
abundance: NA
d_gene: NA
v_gene: TRBV7-2
CDR3aa: CASKEESRADTQYF
CDR3nt: TGTGCCAGCAAGGAGGAGTCGAGGGCAGATACGCAGTATTTT

j_gene: TRBJ2-7
abundance: few
d_gene: NA
v_gene: TRBV6-5
CDR3aa: CASSQGWGESYEQYF
CDR3nt: TGTGCCAGCAGTCAGGGATGGGGAGAGTCCTACGAGCAGTACTTC

j_gene: TRBJ2-7
abundance: NA
d_gene: TRBD2
v_gene: TRBV29-1
CDR3aa: CSVGGPVLAGATVYEQYF
CDR3nt: TGCAGCGTTGGCGGGCCAGTACTAGCGGGGGCGACTGTCTACGAGCAGTACTTC

j_gene: TRBJ1-1
abundance: NA
d_gene: NA
v_gene: TRBV4-3
CDR3aa: CASSQEGRRAFF
CDR3nt: TGCGCCAGCAGCCAAGAGGGACGGCGGGCTTTCTTT

j_gene: TRBJ2-7
abundance: few
d_gene: TRBD2
v_gene: TRBV20-1
CDR3aa: CSARVGLAGRGEQYF
CDR3nt: TGCAGTGCTAGAGTAGGACTAGCGGGGAGGGGAGAGCAGTACTTC

j_gene: TRBJ2-4
abundance: NA
d_gene: NA
v_gene: TRBV28
CDR3aa: CASRNTIAKNIQYF
CDR3nt: TGTGCCAGCAGAAATACAATAGCCAAAAACATTCAGTACTTC

j_gene: TRBJ1-5
abundance: few
d_gene: TRBD1
v_gene: TRBV20-1
CDR3aa: CSARRTGHHQPQHF
CDR3nt: TGCAGTGCTAGGAGGACAGGGCACCATCAGCCCCAGCATTTT

j_gene: TRBJ2-1
abundance: few
d_gene: TRBD2
v_gene: TRBV5-1
CDR3aa: CASSLGPGGLVDEQFF
CDR3nt: TGCGCCAGCAGCTTGGGACCGGGGGGGTTGGTAGATGAGCAGTTCTTC

j_gene: TRBJ2-4
abundance: few
d_gene: TRBD1
v_gene: TRBV12-3/TRBV12-4
CDR3aa: CASSLSDRDVQYF
CDR3nt: TGTGCCAGCAGTCTCTCGGACAGGGACGTTCAGTACTTC

j_gene: TRBJ2-7
abundance: few
d_gene: TRBD1
v_gene: TRBV24-1
CDR3aa: CATSDSRTGIYEQYF
CDR3nt: TGTGCCACCAGTGATTCCAGGACAGGGATCTACGAGCAGTACTTC

j_gene: TRBJ2-5
abundance: NA
d_gene: TRBD2
v_gene: TRBV5-1
CDR3aa: CASSWGLADETQYF
CDR3nt: TGCGCCAGCAGCTGGGGACTAGCGGATGAGACCCAGTACTTC

j_gene: TRBJ2-1
abundance: NA
d_gene: TRBD2
v_gene: TRBV30
CDR3aa: CAWRKPLAGANNEQFF
CDR3nt: TGTGCCTGGAGAAAGCCTCTAGCGGGGGCCAACAATGAGCAGTTCTTC

j_gene: TRBJ2-1
abundance: many
d_gene: TRBD2
v_gene: TRBV28
CDR3aa: CASSPASGGAYNEQFF
CDR3nt: TGTGCCAGCAGTCCGGCCTCGGGGGGGGCCTACAATGAGCAGTTCTTC

j_gene: TRBJ1-1
abundance: NA
d_gene: TRBD1
v_gene: TRBV5-1
CDR3aa: CASSLTGTGFAEAFF
CDR3nt: TGCGCCAGCAGCTTGACCGGGACAGGGTTCGCTGAAGCTTTCTTT

j_gene: TRBJ1-2
abundance: NA
d_gene: NA
v_gene: TRBV5-6
CDR3aa: CASSVGTAPLLYGYTF
CDR3nt: TGTGCCAGCAGCGTTGGGACCGCCCCCCTGCTCTATGGCTACACCTTC

j_gene: TRBJ2-1
abundance: NA
d_gene: NA
v_gene: TRBV12-3/TRBV12-4
CDR3aa: CASSPTRLDNEQFF
CDR3nt: TGTGCCAGCAGTCCCACGCGGCTGGACAATGAGCAGTTCTTC

j_gene: TRBJ2-7
abundance: many
d_gene: TRBD1
v_gene: TRBV4-1
CDR3aa: CASSQWTGQYEQYF
CDR3nt: TGCGCCAGCAGCCAATGGACAGGGCAGTACGAGCAGTACTTC

j_gene: TRBJ2-3
abundance: few
d_gene: TRBD2
v_gene: TRBV4-3
CDR3aa: CASSQGGWPSGFNMDTQYF
CDR3nt: TGCGCCAGCAGCCAAGGGGGGTGGCCTAGCGGGTTTAACATGGATACGCAGTATTTT

j_gene: TRBJ1-5
abundance: few
d_gene: NA
v_gene: TRBV10-3
CDR3aa: CAIRDEWGGAQHF
CDR3nt: TGTGCCATCAGAGATGAGTGGGGCGGAGCCCAGCATTTT

j_gene: TRBJ1-5
abundance: NA
d_gene: NA
v_gene: TRBV10-2
CDR3aa: CASRENSNQPQHF
CDR3nt: TGCGCCAGCAGGGAAAATAGCAATCAGCCCCAGCATTTT

j_gene: TRBJ2-5
abundance: NA
d_gene: NA
v_gene: TRBV5-5
CDR3aa: CASSSSSTSQETQYF
CDR3nt: TGTGCCAGCAGCTCATCCTCGACTAGCCAAGAGACCCAGTACTTC

j_gene: TRBJ2-3
abundance: NA
d_gene: TRBD1
v_gene: TRBV15
CDR3aa: CATSRVGQALTDTQYF
CDR3nt: TGTGCCACCAGCAGAGTTGGACAGGCCCTCACAGATACGCAGTATTTT

j_gene: TRBJ2-1
abundance: few
d_gene: TRBD1
v_gene: TRBV20-1
CDR3aa: CSARKEDRGLINEQFF
CDR3nt: TGCAGTGCTAGAAAGGAGGACAGGGGGTTAATCAATGAGCAGTTCTTC

j_gene: TRBJ2-4
abundance: few
d_gene: TRBD1
v_gene: TRBV28
CDR3aa: CASSLNPGQSLAKNIQYF
CDR3nt: TGTGCCAGCAGTTTGAACCCGGGACAGAGCTTAGCCAAAAACATTCAGTACTTC

j_gene: TRBJ2-1
abundance: many
d_gene: NA
v_gene: TRBV5-1
CDR3aa: CASSPGLSYNEQFF
CDR3nt: TGCGCCAGCAGCCCGGGACTCTCCTACAATGAGCAGTTCTTC

j_gene: TRBJ2-7
abundance: NA
d_gene: NA
v_gene: TRBV21-1
CDR3aa: CASSKGGLCGSYEQYF
CDR3nt: TGTGCCAGCAGCAAAGGGGGCCTTTGCGGCTCCTACGAGCAGTACTTC

j_gene: TRBJ2-7
abundance: NA
d_gene: NA
v_gene: TRBV10-2
CDR3aa: CASTGWISYEQYF
CDR3nt: TGCGCCAGCACAGGGTGGATCAGCTACGAACAGTACTTC

j_gene: TRBJ2-1
abundance: few
d_gene: TRBD1
v_gene: TRBV6-5
CDR3aa: CASSFLRDRANNEQFF
CDR3nt: TGTGCCAGCAGTTTCCTCCGGGACAGGGCCAACAATGAGCAGTTCTTC

j_gene: TRBJ1-3
abundance: NA
d_gene: TRBD1
v_gene: TRBV29-1
CDR3aa: CSVDEGANTIYF
CDR3nt: TGCAGCGTTGATGAGGGGGCTAACACCATATATTTT

j_gene: TRBJ1-5
abundance: few
d_gene: NA
v_gene: TRBV9
CDR3aa: CASSPSPGQPQHF
CDR3nt: TGTGCCAGCAGCCCCTCCCCGGGGCAGCCCCAGCATTTT

j_gene: TRBJ1-1
abundance: few
d_gene: NA
v_gene: TRBV20-1
CDR3aa: CSASYFEANTEAFF
CDR3nt: TGCAGTGCTAGTTACTTCGAAGCGAACACTGAAGCTTTCTTT

j_gene: TRBJ1-4
abundance: few
d_gene: NA
v_gene: TRBV18
CDR3aa: CASSPRHTEELFF
CDR3nt: TGTGCCAGCTCACCTCGCCATACAGAGGAACTGTTTTTT

j_gene: TRBJ2-3
abundance: NA
d_gene: NA
v_gene: TRBV5-6
CDR3aa: CASSLGQGIADTQYF
CDR3nt: TGTGCCAGCAGCTTGGGGCAGGGGATCGCAGATACGCAGTATTTT

j_gene: TRBJ2-7
abundance: few
d_gene: NA
v_gene: TRBV20-1
CDR3aa: CSARDTGRRPYEQYF
CDR3nt: TGCAGTGCTAGAGATACCGGAAGACGGCCCTACGAGCAGTACTTC

j_gene: TRBJ2-5
abundance: few
d_gene: NA
v_gene: TRBV3-1
CDR3aa: CASSHPSTGPSQGTQYF
CDR3nt: TGTGCCAGCAGCCACCCTTCCACGGGGCCGTCTCAGGGGACCCAGTACTTC